The next 13 T cell receptor beta chains were all read from a single sample in a study of T-cell memory formation after mild COVID-19. TCRdb reprocessed the 5' RACE reads with MiXCR, giving one entry per CDR3 protein. This table has 95,000 to 120,000 distinct CDR3 sequences, about 24% appearing once. Sequenced material: PBMCs or a T cell subset sorted from them (not recorded which). The receptor source for this set is a man between 18 and 35 years old who had mild COVID-19 (a few samples of this study predate the infection). Cell type and time point are not known.

The V gene is TRBV9, the J gene TRBJ1-2; 7 nucleotides match TRBD1. The V and J ends lost 4 bases and 8 bases, in that order; junction bases with no gene match: 11. Germline lookup yields CDR1 SGDLS and CDR2 YYNGEE. There are 14 residues in the CDR3. CDR3 region: CASSSGTARGGYTF. CDR3 bases: TGTGCCAGCAGCTCCGGGACAGCTAGAGGAGGCTACACCTTC.

The V call is TRBV7-8, the J call TRBJ2-7; perhaps TRBD2 as D (6 bases). The V end lost 5 bases, the J end lost 3 bases, and 14 bases lay between the germline ends. CDR1 is SGHVS, CDR2 FQNEAQ, per germline. The length of the CDR3 is 14 residues. Here the CDR3 DNA reads TGTGCCAGCAGCCCAGCCCGCGGGGACTACGAGCAGTACTTC. Translating gives CASSPARGDYEQYF.

The chain recombines TRBV7-9 with TRBJ1-2, with D perhaps TRBD1 (5 bases). The germline V and J ends were trimmed by 5 bases and 4 bases, with 20 bases remaining between them. The germline gives CDR1 SEHNR, CDR2 FQNEAQ (reference sequence). The CDR3 loop spans 16 amino acids. The CDR3 DNA reads as TGTGCCAGCAGCCTCGAGGGGCTACAGCTAAGCTATGGCTACACCTTC. Translation: CASSLEGLQLSYGYTF. The complete variable domain, with remaining parts taken from reference TRBV7-9 and TRBJ1-2, reads DTGVSQNPRHKITKRGQNVTFRCDPISEHNRLYWYRQTLGQGPEFLTYFQNEAQLEKSRLLSDRFSAERPKGSFSTLEIQRTEQGDSAMYLCASSLEGLQLSYGYTFGSGTRLTVV.

There are a few counts of this clonotype. The chain uses TRBV5-6 and TRBJ1-5; a weak D match, TRBD1 (5 bases). Germline lookup yields CDR1 SGHDT and CDR2 YYEEEE. The CDR3 spans 17 residues. V was clipped by 0 bases and J by 0 bases, with 13 bases between them. CDR3 bases: TGTGCCAGCAGCTTGGCAGCAGCCAGGGATAGCAATCAGCCCCAGCATTTT. Translation gives CASSLAAARDSNQPQHF.

The chain uses TRBV7-3 and TRBJ1-1; unclear D gene. The CDR3 is made up of 13 amino acids. The germline V gene encodes CDR1 SGHTA and CDR2 FQGTGA. The V gene lost 2 bases and the J gene lost 2 bases, with 6 bases spanning the gap. CDR3 amino acids: CASSLYGNTEAFF. In nucleotides, the CDR3 is TGTGCCAGCAGCTTATATGGCAACACTGAAGCTTTCTTT.

This clonotype was picked up a small number of times. This sequence joins TRBV5-5 and TRBJ2-1, with D unclear. Germline loops: CDR1 SGHKS, CDR2 YYEKEE (reference sequence). V dropped 1 base and J dropped 10 bases, with 9 bases sitting between them. This CDR3 comprises 12 residues. The CDR3 sequence: CASSLLGSEQFF. CDR3 sequence (DNA): TGTGCCAGCAGCTTGCTCGGGTCGGAGCAGTTCTTC.

The table lists this clonotype with a few counts. The gene calls are TRBV7-2 and TRBJ2-5, with 7 bases that match TRBD1. With 2 bases clipped from V and 0 bases from J, the junction kept 9 bases outside the gene matches. The CDR3 sequence is 17 residues long. The germline V gene encodes CDR1 SGHTA and CDR2 FQGNSA. The DNA for the CDR3 is TGTGCCAGCAGCTTATATCTCCCAGGGGGTTACCAAGAGACCCAGTACTTC. Residues: CASSLYLPGGYQETQYF.

The V gene is TRBV20-1, the J gene TRBJ2-7; D is undetermined. V gave up 2 bases and J gave up 3 bases, with 8 bases separating them. The CDR3 is made up of 12 amino acids. Germline lookup yields CDR1 DFQATT and CDR2 SNEGSKA (reference sequence). DNA of the CDR3: TGCAGTGCTAGACGTGGGGACTACGAGCAGTACTTC. Translated: CSARRGDYEQYF.

V gene TRBV19 combines with J gene TRBJ2-1; possible D gene TRBD1, 5 bases. The V end was cut by 3 bases, the J end by 9 bases, with 12 bases between. CDR1 is LNHDA, CDR2 SQIVND, per germline (reference sequence). This CDR3 has 13 amino acids. The chain's CDR3 is CASSMGRASEQFF. CDR3 nucleotide sequence: TGTGCCAGTAGTATGGGCAGGGCCAGTGAGCAGTTCTTC.

The chain has TRBV10-3 and TRBJ2-2, with a possible D match to TRBD2 (5 bases). Trimming took off 2 bases at V and 5 bases at J, with 12 bases between the two ends. Per germline, CDR1 ENHRY and CDR2 SYGVKD. This CDR3 is 15 amino acids long. CDR3 protein: CAISEERAGTGELFF. CDR3 nucleotides: TGTGCCATCAGTGAGGAGAGGGCCGGAACCGGGGAGCTGTTTTTT.

This clonotype was recorded a few times. V is TRBV10-3 and J is TRBJ1-6; unclear D gene. The V gene's germline CDR1 is ENHRY and CDR2 SYGVKD. V shed 11 bases and J shed 8 bases, with 13 bases lying between them. The CDR3 has 12 residues. CDR3 residues: CAASPRDSPLHF. The CDR3 DNA sequence: TGTGCCGCCAGCCCTCGGGATTCACCCCTCCACTTT.

This clonotype was seen a handful of times. The chain links TRBV21-1 to TRBJ2-7; the tabulated D call, TRBD1, remains unverified against the DNA. TRBV21-1 is noted as a pseudogene. The CDR3 is made up of 11 amino acids. The DNA of the CDR3 is TGTGCCAGCAGCCTCACCGGGACAGAGTACGTC. Protein sequence: CASSLTGTEYV.

This chain connects TRBV7-2 to TRBJ1-1; D gene uncertain. The germline V gene encodes CDR1 SGHTA and CDR2 FQGNSA. This CDR3 has 15 residues. The germline V and J ends were trimmed by 2 bases and 4 bases, with 14 bases remaining between them. The CDR3, as DNA: TGTGCCAGCAGCTTAACCGCGTGGGGTTTCACTGAAGCTTTCTTT. Translated, it gives CASSLTAWGFTEAFF.